These 13 T cell receptor beta chains originate from one sample sequenced in a study of blood T cell repertoires in COVID-19. Some clones are missing from TCRdb's copy, which holds only in-frame ones; the method was immunoSEQ multiplex PCR. The table records tens of thousands of clones, approximately 77% of them present only once. What was sequenced was peripheral blood. The receptors come from a human donor in a cohort sampled during active COVID-19.

The rearrangement links TRBV10-3 to TRBJ2-5, with TRBD2 matching 11 bases. Germline lookup yields CDR1 ENHRY and CDR2 SYGVKD. After removal of 3 bases from V and 2 bases from J, the junction contained 5 bases not matched to a gene. This CDR3 comprises 16 residues. Here the CDR3 reads CAISEGTSGPQETQYF. Here the CDR3 DNA reads TGTGCCATCAGTGAAGGGACTAGCGGTCCTCAAGAGACCCAGTACTTC.

This chain links TRBV10-3 with TRBJ1-1, with a possible D match to TRBD1 (6 bases). The germline CDR1 and CDR2 sequences are ENHRY and SYGVKD. The CDR3 has 11 residues. V dropped 10 bases and J dropped 6 bases, with 12 bases sitting between them. The CDR3 loop reads CASGGGPEAFF. CDR3 nucleotides: TGTGCCAGCGGGGGGGGGCCTGAAGCTTTCTTT.

J is TRBJ1-2 and V is TRBV29-1; 8 bases agree with TRBD1. Germline CDR1 reads SQVTM; CDR2 reads ANQGSEA. The length of the CDR3 is 15 residues. V was clipped by 5 bases and J by 0 bases; unmatched bases: 8. DNA of the CDR3: TGCAGCGTTTCCCGACAGGGGAGTACTAACTATGGCTACACCTTC. It translates to CSVSRQGSTNYGYTF.

In this sample, this clone turned up once. This chain links TRBV7-2 with TRBJ2-2; a possible D gene is TRBD1 (5 bases). Trimming took 5 bases from V and 3 from J, leaving 16 bases between them. The V gene's germline CDR1 is SGHTA and CDR2 FQGNSA. The CDR3 length is 16 residues. The CDR3 nucleotides read TGTGCCAGCAGCGTTCGACAGTACCCGTACACCGGGGAGCTGTTTTTT. Residues: CASSVRQYPYTGELFF.

This clone was seen a handful of times. The V and J genes are TRBV7-2 and TRBJ2-7; D not resolved. Trimming removed 7 bases from V and 3 bases from J, with 7 bases in between. The germline CDR1 and CDR2 sequences are SGHTA and FQGNSA. This CDR3 comprises 11 residues. This CDR3 reads CASTSGYEQYF. CDR3 DNA: TGTGCCAGCACCTCCGGCTACGAGCAGTACTTC. The full variable domain, its missing parts supplied by reference TRBV7-2 and TRBJ2-7, is GAGVSQSPSNKVTEKGKDVELRCDPISGHTALYWYRQSLGQGLEFLIYFQGNSAPDKSGLPSDRFSAERTGGSVSTLTIQRTQQEDSAVYLCASTSGYEQYFGPGTRLTVT.

The chain joins TRBV13 to TRBJ2-5; D may be TRBD2 (6 bases). The ends were cut back, 0 bases at V and 0 bases at J, with 11 bases in the middle. This CDR3 contains 16 residues. Looked up from germline, CDR1 is PRHDT and CDR2 is FYEKMQ (reference sequence). The CDR3 DNA reads TGTGCCAGCAGCTTAGGAGGGAGGCGGTACCAAGAGACCCAGTACTTC. As protein: CASSLGGRRYQETQYF. Complete variable domain (other parts from reference TRBV13 and TRBJ2-5): AAGVIQSPRHLIKEKRETATLKCYPIPRHDTVYWYQQGPGQDPQFLISFYEKMQSDKGSIPDRFSAQQFSDYHSELNMSSLELGDSALYFCASSLGGRRYQETQYFGPGTRLLVL.

CDR3 amino acids: CATSTARPHYEQYF. CDR3 coding DNA: TGTGCCACCAGCACCGCGAGGCCCCACTACGAGCAGTACTTC. The rearrangement links TRBV15 to TRBJ2-7, with no clear D. Germline V gives CDR1 LNHNV, CDR2 YYDKDF (reference sequence). The CDR3 contains 14 residues. Trimming removed 4 bases at V and 3 bases at J, with 13 bases between.

The chain links TRBV11-2 to TRBJ1-1; 10 bases are a match to TRBD1. The germline CDR1 and CDR2 sequences are SGHAT and FQNNGV. This CDR3 region has 15 residues. J gave up 3 bases and V 4 bases, and 5 bases lay outside the gene matches. Here the CDR3 reads CASSSLGTGDTEAFF. CDR3 in DNA: TGTGCCAGCAGCTCCCTCGGGACAGGGGACACTGAAGCTTTCTTT.

The table lists this clone with many counts. The V call is TRBV11-2, the J call TRBJ2-1; 10 bases align to TRBD2. Germline CDR1 reads SGHAT; CDR2 reads FQNNGV. V gave up 5 bases and J gave up 9 bases; unmatched junction bases: 19. The CDR3 is made up of 18 amino acids. In DNA, the CDR3 is TGTGCCAGCAGCGTGCGGGGGCTAGCGGGAGATAGGGTGGGTGAGCAGTTCTTC. This encodes CASSVRGLAGDRVGEQFF.

This clone was counted only a few times. The chain joins TRBV9 to TRBJ2-3; D is perhaps TRBD2 (5 bases). The length of the CDR3 is 14 residues. V was cut by 6 bases and J by 4 bases, with 15 bases left in between. Germline assignment: CDR1 SGDLS and CDR2 YYNGEE. CDR3: CASTRGPPPDTQYF. The CDR3 region has the DNA TGTGCCAGCACCCGAGGGCCGCCCCCAGATACGCAGTATTTT.

The CDR3 DNA reads TGCGCCAGCAGCCCTCAGCCAGGCGGGGTTGAGACCCAGTACTTC. It codes for CASSPQPGGVETQYF. The V and J genes are TRBV5-1 and TRBJ2-5; TRBD2 might be the D (6 bases). The length of the CDR3 is 15 residues. Between the trimmed V and J ends, which lost 4 bases and 5 bases, there was a span of 18 bases. Germline V gene data show CDR1 as SGHRS and CDR2 as YFSETQ.

The chain links TRBV27 to TRBJ1-2, with 8 bases identical to TRBD1. V was pared by 2 bases and J by 2 bases, with 1 base of the junction left unmatched. Per germline, CDR1 MNHEY and CDR2 SMNVEV (reference sequence). The CDR3 has 14 residues. CDR3 nucleotide sequence: TGTGCCAGCAGTTTAAGGACAGGGAACTATGGCTACACCTTC. Translated, it gives CASSLRTGNYGYTF.

The V gene is TRBV3-1 (or the pseudogene TRBV3-2), the J gene TRBJ1-5; 8 nucleotides agree with TRBD1. This CDR3 comprises 15 residues. The V segment lost 0 bases and the J segment 5 bases; nucleotides outside the gene matches: 3. In germline, CDR1 is LGHDT, CDR2 YNNKEL (reference sequence). CDR3 DNA: TGTGCCAGCAGCCAAGACAGGGGGCGGCATCAGCCCCAGCATTTT. It specifies CASSQDRGRHQPQHF.